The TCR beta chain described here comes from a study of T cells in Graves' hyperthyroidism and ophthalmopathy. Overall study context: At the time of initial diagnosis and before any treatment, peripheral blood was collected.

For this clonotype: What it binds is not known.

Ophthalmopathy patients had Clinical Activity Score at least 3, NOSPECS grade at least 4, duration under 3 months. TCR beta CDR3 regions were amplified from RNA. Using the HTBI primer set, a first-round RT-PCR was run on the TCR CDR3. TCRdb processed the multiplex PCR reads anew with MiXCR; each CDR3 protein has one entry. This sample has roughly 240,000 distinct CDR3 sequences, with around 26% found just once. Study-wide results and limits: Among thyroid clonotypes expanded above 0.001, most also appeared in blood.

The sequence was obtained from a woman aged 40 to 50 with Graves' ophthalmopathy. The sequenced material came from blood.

CDR3 bases: TGTGCCACCAGTGACCAGACTAGCGGGGGGAACACCGGGGAGCTGTTTTTT. Translated: CATSDQTSGGNTGELFF. This rearrangement joins TRBV24-1 to TRBJ2-2; 12 nucleotides align to TRBD2. The CDR3 extends over 17 amino acids. Germline V gene data show CDR1 as KGHDR and CDR2 as SFDVKD. V shed 4 bases, J shed 1 base, and the junction held 3 bases outside the gene matches.